The entry that follows covers one TCR beta chain sequence. Per germline, CDR1 SGHKS and CDR2 YYEKEE (reference sequence). CDR3 length: 17 residues. Germline trimming cut 5 bases from V and 5 bases from J; bases unmatched to any gene: 13. Profiling relied on immunoSEQ multiplex PCR, and the TCRdb table lists in-frame clones only, not all of them. This table holds approximately 170,000 clones, around four fifths found once. This sample is drawn from a study of blood T cell repertoires in COVID-19. Study at large: The United States, Italy and Spain were the sources of the acute and convalescent COVID-19 samples.

The chain combines TRBV5-5 with TRBJ2-3; 11 bases line up with TRBD1. Sequenced material: peripheral blood. The sequence was obtained from a woman aged 70-85 years with COVID-19, enrolled during active disease. The CDR3 DNA follows: TGTGCCAGCAGTTACATACGGGACAGGGGGAGGGGAGATACGCAGTATTTT. Translated: CASSYIRDRGRGDTQYF.